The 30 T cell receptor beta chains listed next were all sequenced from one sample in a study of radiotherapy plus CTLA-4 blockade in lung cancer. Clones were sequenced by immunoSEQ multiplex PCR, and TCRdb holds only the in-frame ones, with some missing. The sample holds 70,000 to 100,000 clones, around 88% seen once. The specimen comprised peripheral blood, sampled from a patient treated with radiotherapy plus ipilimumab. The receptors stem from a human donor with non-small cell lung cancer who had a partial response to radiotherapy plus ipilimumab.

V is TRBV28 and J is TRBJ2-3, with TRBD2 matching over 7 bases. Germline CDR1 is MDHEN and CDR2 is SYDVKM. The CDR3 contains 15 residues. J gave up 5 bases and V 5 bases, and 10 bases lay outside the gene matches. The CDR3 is CASSLLAEGRDTQYF. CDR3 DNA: TGTGCCAGCAGTCTGCTAGCGGAGGGAAGAGATACGCAGTATTTT.

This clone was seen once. CDR3 amino acids: CASSLWSSDQPQHF. CDR3 coding DNA: TGTGCCAGCAGCTTGTGGTCCTCAGATCAGCCCCAGCATTTT. V and J are TRBV5-4 and TRBJ1-5; D is undetermined. The germline CDR1 and CDR2 sequences are SGHNT and YYREEE (reference sequence). The V gene lost 1 base and the J gene lost 5 bases, with 10 bases spanning the gap. The CDR3 loop spans 14 amino acids.

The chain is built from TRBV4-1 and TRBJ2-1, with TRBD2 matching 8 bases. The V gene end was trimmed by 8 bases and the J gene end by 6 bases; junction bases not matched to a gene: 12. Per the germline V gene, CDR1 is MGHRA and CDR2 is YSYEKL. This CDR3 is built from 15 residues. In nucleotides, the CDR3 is TGCGCCAGCTCCCAAACCGGGACTAGATCCAATGAGCAGTTCTTC. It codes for CASSQTGTRSNEQFF.

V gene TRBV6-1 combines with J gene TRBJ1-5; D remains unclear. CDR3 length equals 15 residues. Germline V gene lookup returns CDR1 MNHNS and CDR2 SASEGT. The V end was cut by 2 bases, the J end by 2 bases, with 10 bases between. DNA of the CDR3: TGTGCCAGCAGTGAAACGGGAAGGGGCAATCAGCCCCAGCATTTT. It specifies CASSETGRGNQPQHF.

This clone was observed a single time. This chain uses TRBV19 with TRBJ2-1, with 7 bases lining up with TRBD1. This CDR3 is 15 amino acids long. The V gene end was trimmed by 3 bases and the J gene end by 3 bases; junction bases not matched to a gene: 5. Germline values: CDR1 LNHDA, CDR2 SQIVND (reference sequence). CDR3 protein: CASSISGTVYNEQFF. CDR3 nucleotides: TGTGCCAGTAGTATCTCCGGGACAGTCTACAATGAGCAGTTCTTC.

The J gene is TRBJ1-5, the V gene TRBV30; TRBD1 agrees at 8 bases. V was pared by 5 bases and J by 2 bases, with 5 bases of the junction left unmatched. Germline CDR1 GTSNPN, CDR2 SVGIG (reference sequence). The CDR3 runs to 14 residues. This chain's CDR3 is CAWGGQGGNQPQHF. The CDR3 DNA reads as TGTGCCTGGGGTGGACAGGGAGGCAATCAGCCCCAGCATTTT.

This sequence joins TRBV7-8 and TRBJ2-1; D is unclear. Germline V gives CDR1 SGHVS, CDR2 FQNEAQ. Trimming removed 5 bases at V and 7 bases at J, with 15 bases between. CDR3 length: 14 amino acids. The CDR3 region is CASSPTRSVNEQFF. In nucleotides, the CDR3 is TGTGCCAGCAGCCCGACTCGCTCAGTTAATGAGCAGTTCTTC.

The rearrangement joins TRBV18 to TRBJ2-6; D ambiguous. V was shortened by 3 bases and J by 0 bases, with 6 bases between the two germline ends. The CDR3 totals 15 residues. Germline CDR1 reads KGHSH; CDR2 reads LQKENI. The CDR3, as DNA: TGTGCCAGCTCACCGGCCCGCTCTGGGGCCAACGTCCTGACTTTC. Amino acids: CASSPARSGANVLTF.

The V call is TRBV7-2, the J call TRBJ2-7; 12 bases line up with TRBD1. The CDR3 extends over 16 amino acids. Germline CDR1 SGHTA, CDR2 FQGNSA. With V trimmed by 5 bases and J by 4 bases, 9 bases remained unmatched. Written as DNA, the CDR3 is TGTGCCAGCAGCACCTCGGGACAGGGGGCTCAGTACGAGCAGTACTTC. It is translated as CASSTSGQGAQYEQYF. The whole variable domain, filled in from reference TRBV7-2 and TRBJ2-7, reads GAGVSQSPSNKVTEKGKDVELRCDPISGHTALYWYRQSLGQGLEFLIYFQGNSAPDKSGLPSDRFSAERTGGSVSTLTIQRTQQEDSAVYLCASSTSGQGAQYEQYFGPGTRLTVT.

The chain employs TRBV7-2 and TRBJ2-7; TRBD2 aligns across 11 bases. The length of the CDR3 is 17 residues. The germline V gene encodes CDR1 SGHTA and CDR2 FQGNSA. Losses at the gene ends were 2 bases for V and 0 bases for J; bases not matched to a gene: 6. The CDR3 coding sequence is TGTGCCAGCAGCTTACCGGCTAGCGGGAGGTACTCCTACGAGCAGTACTTC. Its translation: CASSLPASGRYSYEQYF.

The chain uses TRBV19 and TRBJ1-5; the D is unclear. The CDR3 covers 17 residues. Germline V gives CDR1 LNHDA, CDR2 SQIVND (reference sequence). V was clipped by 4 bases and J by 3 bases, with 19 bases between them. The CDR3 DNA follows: TGTGCCAGTAGTACGAGTAAGGAGTCGACTATCAATCAGCCCCAGCATTTT. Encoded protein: CASSTSKESTINQPQHF.

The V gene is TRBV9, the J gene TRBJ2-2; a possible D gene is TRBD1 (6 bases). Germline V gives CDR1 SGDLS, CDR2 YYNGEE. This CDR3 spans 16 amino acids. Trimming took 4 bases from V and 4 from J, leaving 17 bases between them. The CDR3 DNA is TGTGCCAGCAGCCTCACAGGGAGTGGGATCACCGGGGAGCTGTTTTTT. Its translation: CASSLTGSGITGELFF.

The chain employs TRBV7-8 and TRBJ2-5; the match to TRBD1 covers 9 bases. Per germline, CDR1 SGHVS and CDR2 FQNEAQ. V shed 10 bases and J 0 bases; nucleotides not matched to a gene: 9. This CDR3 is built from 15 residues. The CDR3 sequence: CATPLDRGNQETQYF. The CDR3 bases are TGTGCCACCCCCTTAGACAGGGGGAACCAAGAGACCCAGTACTTC.

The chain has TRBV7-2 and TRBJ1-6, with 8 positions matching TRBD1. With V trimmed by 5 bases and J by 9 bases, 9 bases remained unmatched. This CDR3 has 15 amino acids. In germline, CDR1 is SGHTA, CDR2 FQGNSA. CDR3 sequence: CASSRPGGEGSPLHF. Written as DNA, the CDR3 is TGTGCCAGCAGCCGCCCAGGGGGCGAAGGTTCACCCCTCCACTTT.

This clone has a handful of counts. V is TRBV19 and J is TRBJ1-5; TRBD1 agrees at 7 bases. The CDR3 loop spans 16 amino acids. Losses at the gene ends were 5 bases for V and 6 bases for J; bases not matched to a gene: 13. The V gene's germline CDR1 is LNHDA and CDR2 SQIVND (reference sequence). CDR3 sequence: CASSPRAGGLSQPQHF. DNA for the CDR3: TGTGCCAGTAGTCCAAGGGCAGGGGGACTGAGTCAGCCCCAGCATTTT.

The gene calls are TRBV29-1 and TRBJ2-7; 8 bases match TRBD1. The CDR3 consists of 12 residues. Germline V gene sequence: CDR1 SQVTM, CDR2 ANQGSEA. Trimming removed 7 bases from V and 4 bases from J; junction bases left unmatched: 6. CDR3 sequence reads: CSAVDRGYEQYF. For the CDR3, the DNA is TGCAGCGCCGTCGACAGGGGATACGAGCAGTACTTC.

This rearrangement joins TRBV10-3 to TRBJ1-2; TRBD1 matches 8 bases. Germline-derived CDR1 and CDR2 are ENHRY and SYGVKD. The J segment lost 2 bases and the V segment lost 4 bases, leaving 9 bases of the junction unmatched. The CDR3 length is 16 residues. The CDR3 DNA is TGTGCCATCAGTGTAGGACAGGGAAAACCCAACTATGGCTACACCTTC. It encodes CAISVGQGKPNYGYTF.

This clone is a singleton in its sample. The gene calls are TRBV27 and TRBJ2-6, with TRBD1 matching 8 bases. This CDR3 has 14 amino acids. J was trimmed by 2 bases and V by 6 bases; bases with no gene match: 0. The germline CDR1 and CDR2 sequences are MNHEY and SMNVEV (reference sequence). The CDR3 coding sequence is TGTGCCAGCAGGACAGGGGCTGGGGCCAACGTCCTGACTTTC. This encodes CASRTGAGANVLTF. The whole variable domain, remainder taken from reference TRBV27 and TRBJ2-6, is EAQVTQNPRYLITVTGKKLTVTCSQNMNHEYMSWYRQDPGLGLRQIYYSMNVEVTDKGDVPEGYKVSRKEKRNFPLILESPSPNQTSLYFCASRTGAGANVLTFGAGSRLTVL.

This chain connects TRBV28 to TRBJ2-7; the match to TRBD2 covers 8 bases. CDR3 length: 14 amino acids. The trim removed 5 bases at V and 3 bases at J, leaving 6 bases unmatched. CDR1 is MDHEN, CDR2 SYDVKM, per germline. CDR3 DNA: TGTGCCAGCAGTGAGCGGGAGTTTTTCTACGAGCAGTACTTC. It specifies CASSEREFFYEQYF.

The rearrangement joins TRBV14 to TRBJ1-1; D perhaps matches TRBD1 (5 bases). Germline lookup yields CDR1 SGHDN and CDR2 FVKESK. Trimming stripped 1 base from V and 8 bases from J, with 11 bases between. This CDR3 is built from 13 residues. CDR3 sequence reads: CASSQGPGVEAFF. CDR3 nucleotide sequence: TGTGCCAGCAGCCAAGGGCCGGGGGTAGAAGCTTTCTTT.

In nucleotides, the CDR3 is TGTGCCAGCAGCCATTTCTTGAGTGGCACTGAAGCTTTCTTT. This encodes CASSHFLSGTEAFF. V usage is TRBV11-2 and J usage is TRBJ1-1, with unresolved D. Germline-derived CDR1 and CDR2 are SGHAT and FQNNGV. V lost 5 bases and J lost 4, with 14 bases in between. There are 14 residues in the CDR3.

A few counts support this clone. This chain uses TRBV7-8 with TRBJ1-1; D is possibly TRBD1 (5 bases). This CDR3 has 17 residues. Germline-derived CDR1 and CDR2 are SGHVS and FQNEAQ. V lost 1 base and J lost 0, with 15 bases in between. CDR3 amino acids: CASSLVSGHSMNTEAFF. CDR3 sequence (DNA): TGTGCCAGCAGCTTAGTTTCAGGGCACTCGATGAACACTGAAGCTTTCTTT.

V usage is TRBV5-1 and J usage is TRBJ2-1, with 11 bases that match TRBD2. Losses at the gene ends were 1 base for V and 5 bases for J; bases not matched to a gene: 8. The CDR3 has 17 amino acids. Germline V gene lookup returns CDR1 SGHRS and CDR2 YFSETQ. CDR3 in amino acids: CASSLRLAGGVNNEQFF. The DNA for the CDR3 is TGCGCCAGCAGCTTGAGGCTAGCGGGAGGTGTAAACAATGAGCAGTTCTTC.

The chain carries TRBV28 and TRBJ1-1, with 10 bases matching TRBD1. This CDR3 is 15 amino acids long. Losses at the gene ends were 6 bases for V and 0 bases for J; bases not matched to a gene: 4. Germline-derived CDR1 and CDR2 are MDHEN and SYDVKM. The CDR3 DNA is TGTGCCAGCAGGAGGACAGGGGGTCTGAACACTGAAGCTTTCTTT. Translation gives CASRRTGGLNTEAFF.

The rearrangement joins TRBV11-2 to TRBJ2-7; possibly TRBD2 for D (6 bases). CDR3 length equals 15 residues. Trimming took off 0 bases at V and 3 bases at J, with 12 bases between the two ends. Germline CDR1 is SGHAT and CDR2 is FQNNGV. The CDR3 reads CASSLDGTLHYEQYF. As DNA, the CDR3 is TGTGCCAGCAGCTTAGATGGGACTCTTCACTACGAGCAGTACTTC.

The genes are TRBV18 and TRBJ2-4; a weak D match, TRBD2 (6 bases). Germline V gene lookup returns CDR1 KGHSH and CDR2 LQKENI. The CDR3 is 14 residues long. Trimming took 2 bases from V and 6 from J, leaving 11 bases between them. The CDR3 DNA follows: TGTGCCAGCTCACCATCTGGAGGGGTAAACATTCAGTACTTC. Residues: CASSPSGGVNIQYF.

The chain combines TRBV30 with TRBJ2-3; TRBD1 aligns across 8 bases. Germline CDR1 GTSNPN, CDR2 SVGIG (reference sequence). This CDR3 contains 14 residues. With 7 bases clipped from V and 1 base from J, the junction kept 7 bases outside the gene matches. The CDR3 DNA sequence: TGTGCCTTTCGGACAGGGCTCGGCACAGATACGCAGTATTTT. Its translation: CAFRTGLGTDTQYF. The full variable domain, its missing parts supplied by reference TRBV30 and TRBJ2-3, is SQTIHQWPATLVQPVGSPLSLECTVEGTSNPNLYWYRQAAGRGLQLLFYSVGIGQISSEVPQNLSASRPQDRQFILSSKKLLLSDSGFYLCAFRTGLGTDTQYFGPGTRLTVL.

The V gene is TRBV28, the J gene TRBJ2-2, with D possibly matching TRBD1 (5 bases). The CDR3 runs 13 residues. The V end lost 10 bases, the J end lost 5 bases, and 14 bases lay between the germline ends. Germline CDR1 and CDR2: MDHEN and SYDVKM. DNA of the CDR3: TGTGCCACCCGTTGGTCAGGGACCGGGGAGCTGTTTTTT. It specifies CATRWSGTGELFF.

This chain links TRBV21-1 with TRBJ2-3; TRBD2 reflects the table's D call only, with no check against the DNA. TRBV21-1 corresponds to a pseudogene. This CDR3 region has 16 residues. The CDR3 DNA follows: TGTGCCAGCAGCATAGCCCACGAGCCGAGGACAGATACGCAGTATTTT. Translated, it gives CASSIAHEPRTDTQYF.

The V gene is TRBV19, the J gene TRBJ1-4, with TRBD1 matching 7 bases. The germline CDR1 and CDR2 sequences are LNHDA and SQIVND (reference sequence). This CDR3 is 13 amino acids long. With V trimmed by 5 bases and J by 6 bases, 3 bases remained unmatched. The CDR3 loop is CASSRDRDEKLFF. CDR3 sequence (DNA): TGTGCCAGTAGTCGGGACAGAGATGAAAAACTGTTTTTT. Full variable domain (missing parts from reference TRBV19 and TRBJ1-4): DGGITQSPKYLFRKEGQNVTLSCEQNLNHDAMYWYRQDPGQGLRLIYYSQIVNDFQKGDIAEGYSVSREKKESFPLTVTSAQKNPTAFYLCASSRDRDEKLFFGSGTQLSVL.